Below are 11 T cell receptor beta chains sequenced from a single sample in a study of CXCR3-negative and CXCR3-positive naive CD8 T cells. The authors prepared UMI-labeled TRB cDNA libraries by 5' RACE. TCRdb reprocessed the 5' RACE reads, keeping one entry per CDR3 protein, no DNA. This listing includes around 60,000 distinct CDR3 sequences. The sequencing input was naive CXCR3- CD8+ T cells from blood. Specified subset: CD45RO-CCR7+CD27+CD95- naive CD8+ T cells lacking CXCR3 (TNR3-). These receptors were collected from a human donor in good health. Some clones in this sample may be carry-over from other donors' samples.

The rearrangement uses TRBV29-1 and TRBJ2-7; TCRdb's assignment of TRBD2 cannot be checked, as there is no DNA. This CDR3 contains 13 residues. Germline V gives CDR1 SQVTM, CDR2 ANQGSEA. CDR3 sequence reads: CSVEDPGAGEQYF.

V gene TRBV20-1 combines with J gene TRBJ2-3; TCRdb lists TRBD1, though no DNA is available to test this call. The V gene's germline CDR1 is DFQATT and CDR2 SNEGSKA (reference sequence). CDR3 length: 15 residues. CDR3 sequence: CSAWDRQRGTDTQYF.

The CDR3 sequence is CSVTGTQGGGNIQYF. The chain carries TRBV29-1 and TRBJ2-4; the D gene TCRdb calls, TRBD2, cannot be checked with no DNA. The CDR3 runs to 15 residues. The germline V gene has CDR1 SQVTM and CDR2 ANQGSEA.

V usage is TRBV28 and J usage is TRBJ1-1; the TCRdb call, TRBD1, lacks DNA for checking. CDR3 length: 15 residues. Germline V lookup: CDR1 MDHEN, CDR2 SYDVKM. CDR3 in amino acids: CASSPWGGLSTEAFF.

J is TRBJ1-1 and V is TRBV29-1. The CDR3 covers 14 residues. Germline values: CDR1 SQVTM, CDR2 ANQGSEA. The CDR3 sequence is CSVADRAVNTEAFF.

The V call is TRBV29-1, the J call TRBJ2-2; as DNA is missing, the TRBD1 call by TCRdb cannot be tested. Germline V gene data show CDR1 as SQVTM and CDR2 as ANQGSEA. The CDR3 is made up of 13 amino acids. CDR3 amino acids: CGVEVGATGELFF.

The chain joins TRBV7-8 to TRBJ2-7; TCRdb reports TRBD2, a call that lacks DNA to check it against. There are 16 residues in the CDR3. CDR1 is SGHVS and CDR2 is FQNEAQ in the germline V gene. CDR3 sequence reads: CASSLLGGWGNYEQYF.

The J gene is TRBJ2-7, the V gene TRBV10-3; without DNA, the TCRdb call of TRBD1 cannot be checked. Looked up from germline, CDR1 is ENHRY and CDR2 is SYGVKD. The CDR3 spans 13 residues. The CDR3 loop reads CAISEQGTYERYF.

The chain uses TRBV4-3 and TRBJ2-7; the D gene TCRdb calls, TRBD1, cannot be checked with no DNA. This CDR3 contains 14 residues. Germline V gene data show CDR1 as LGHNA and CDR2 as YSLEER. Here the CDR3 reads CASSQVPEVAEQYF.

The V gene is TRBV7-2, the J gene TRBJ2-3; with no DNA, the TCRdb D assignment of TRBD2 cannot be verified. This CDR3 contains 16 residues. Germline-derived CDR1 and CDR2 are SGHTA and FQGNSA. The CDR3 is CASSPWTSGGSFAQYF.

The V gene is TRBV29-1, the J gene TRBJ2-2; checking the TCRdb D call of TRBD1 is not possible without DNA. Germline-derived CDR1 and CDR2 are SQVTM and ANQGSEA. The CDR3 length is 14 residues. The CDR3 loop is CSAGGTGHTGELFF.